The T cell receptor beta chain under discussion was sequenced for a study of cytomegalovirus exposure and HLA in healthy donors. Profiling relied on immunoSEQ multiplex PCR, and the TCRdb table lists in-frame clones only, not all of them. The sample contains 260,000 or so clones, approximately 87% of which appear only once. The sample was PBMCs. The receptor's source is a man between 18 and 29 years old in good health and CMV-seronegative.

Here the CDR3 reads CASSGLGSFGTFTYEQYF. The CDR3 bases are TGTGCCAGCAGTGGACTTGGCAGCTTTGGGACATTTACCTACGAGCAGTACTTC. The J gene is TRBJ2-7, the V gene TRBV28, with TRBD1 as a possible D gene (6 bases). CDR1 is MDHEN, CDR2 SYDVKM, per germline. Trimming stripped 5 bases from V and 2 bases from J, with 25 bases between. The CDR3 extends over 18 amino acids.